A single sample gave rise to the 17 T cell receptor beta chains below, sequenced in a study of blood T cell repertoires in COVID-19. The table came from immunoSEQ multiplex PCR; TCRdb's copy has only in-frame clones and leaves some out. The sample consists of 130,000 to 150,000 clones, 70% to 85% of them appearing once. Input material: peripheral blood. Receptor source: a man in his sixties with active or convalescent COVID-19.

The chain has TRBV5-4 and TRBJ2-4; no definite D call. The V gene lost 0 bases and the J gene lost 0 bases, with 10 bases spanning the gap. CDR1 is SGHNT, CDR2 YYREEE, per germline (reference sequence). This CDR3 is 16 amino acids long. DNA for the CDR3: TGTGCCAGCAGCTTGGATCGAGGCCTAGCCAAAAACATTCAGTACTTC. Encoded protein: CASSLDRGLAKNIQYF. Filled out from reference TRBV5-4 and TRBJ2-4, the complete variable domain reads ETGVTQSPTHLIKTRGQQVTLRCSSQSGHNTVSWYQQALGQGPQFIFQYYREEENGRGNFPPRFSGLQFPNYSSELNVNALELDDSALYLCASSLDRGLAKNIQYFGAGTRLSVL.

This clone was seen a single time. This chain connects TRBV3-1 (or the pseudogene TRBV3-2) to TRBJ2-7; tentatively, D is TRBD1 (6 bases). Trimming stripped 3 bases from V and 2 bases from J, with 11 bases between. The germline V gene encodes CDR1 LGHDT and CDR2 YNNKEL (reference sequence). CDR3 length: 14 amino acids. The CDR3 here is CASSQGALTYEQYV. As DNA, the CDR3 is TGTGCCAGCAGCCAGGGGGCCCTGACCTACGAGCAGTACGTC.

This sequence joins TRBV21-1 and TRBJ2-7; TRBD1, the table's D call, lacks a check against the DNA. TRBV21-1 is termed a pseudogene. The CDR3 sequence is 18 residues long. The CDR3 region has the DNA TGTGCCAGCAGCAAAGACTCTGACAGGAAGGAGGCCATCTACGAGCAGTACGTC. Protein sequence: CASSKDSDRKEAIYEQYV.

A single count supports this clone. V and J are TRBV25-1 and TRBJ1-2; 8 nucleotides agree with TRBD1. CDR1 and CDR2 from the germline V gene are MGHDK and SYGVNS. The CDR3 consists of 15 residues. V trimming: 3 bases; J trimming: 4 bases; junction bases outside the gene matches: 7. The CDR3 DNA follows: TGTGCCAGCAGTGACCAGGGGGCGCTTATCTATGGCTACACCTTC. Translated, it gives CASSDQGALIYGYTF.

The V call is TRBV11-2, the J call TRBJ1-1; tentatively, D is TRBD1 (6 bases). CDR1 and CDR2 (germline): SGHAT, FQNNGV. The CDR3 contains 15 residues. V lost 7 bases and J 5 bases, leaving 20 bases between the germline ends. In DNA, the CDR3 is TGTGCCAGCATCCTAGCGGGGGGCCAGGATACTGAAGCTTTCTTT. Its translation: CASILAGGQDTEAFF.

In this sample, this clone turned up a few times. The CDR3 here is CASSKTSIHTGELFF. For the CDR3, the DNA is TGTGCCAGCAGCAAAACTAGTATCCACACCGGGGAGCTGTTTTTT. This sequence joins TRBV7-2 and TRBJ2-2; tentatively, D is TRBD2 (5 bases). Per germline, CDR1 SGHTA and CDR2 FQGNSA. This CDR3 contains 15 residues. V dropped 5 bases and J dropped 3 bases, with 13 bases sitting between them.

The chain links TRBV2 to TRBJ2-3, with 7 bases that match TRBD1. The V gene end was trimmed by 6 bases and the J gene end by 0 bases; junction bases not matched to a gene: 3. Germline V gene sequence: CDR1 SNHLY, CDR2 FYNNEI. The CDR3 is 14 residues long. Written as DNA, the CDR3 is TGTGCCAGCAGGCGACAGGGAAGCACAGATACGCAGTATTTT. This codes for CASRRQGSTDTQYF.

The DNA of the CDR3 is TGTGCCAGCAGCTATTTTACAGGGTTGATCGAGAATTCACCCCTCCACTTT. Amino acids: CASSYFTGLIENSPLHF. The rearrangement uses TRBV7-9 and TRBJ1-6; the D gene is possibly TRBD1 (6 bases). The CDR3 totals 17 residues. Germline CDR1 and CDR2: SEHNR and FQNEAQ (reference sequence). Trimming shortened V by 4 bases and J by 7 bases, and 20 bases separated the two germline ends.

V is TRBV14 and J is TRBJ2-1, with 9 positions matching TRBD2. J lost 6 bases, V lost 3 bases, and 12 bases had no gene match. The CDR3 loop spans 17 amino acids. Germline CDR1 is SGHDN and CDR2 is FVKESK. The CDR3 sequence is CASSHLRAGGTGNEQFF. In DNA form, the CDR3 reads TGTGCCAGCAGCCACCTTAGAGCGGGGGGAACCGGCAATGAGCAGTTCTTC.

The chain joins TRBV10-3 to TRBJ1-1, with 12 bases aligning to TRBD1. Trimming removed 6 bases from V and 5 bases from J; junction bases left unmatched: 16. This CDR3 is 18 amino acids long. Germline lookup yields CDR1 ENHRY and CDR2 SYGVKD. The CDR3 nucleotides read TGTGCCATCAGGAGGGGCCCGGGACAGGGGGCTTTGAGGACTGAAGCTTTCTTT. Translated: CAIRRGPGQGALRTEAFF.

This sequence joins TRBV4-3 and TRBJ2-7, with TRBD1 matching 7 bases. Germline V gives CDR1 LGHNA, CDR2 YSLEER. The CDR3 consists of 15 residues. V shed 1 base and J 2 bases; nucleotides not matched to a gene: 5. The CDR3 is CASSQARQGTYEQYF. In DNA form, the CDR3 reads TGCGCCAGCAGCCAAGCCCGACAGGGTACCTACGAGCAGTACTTC.

The chain uses TRBV18 and TRBJ1-6, with unresolved D. The CDR3 is 17 residues long. Germline loops: CDR1 KGHSH, CDR2 LQKENI. V dropped 3 bases and J dropped 9 bases, with 21 bases sitting between them. CDR3 amino acids: CASSPFDTARFGSPLHF. The CDR3, as DNA: TGTGCCAGCTCACCGTTCGATACCGCGAGGTTTGGTTCACCCCTCCACTTT.

The rearrangement joins TRBV29-1 to TRBJ2-7; a possible D gene is TRBD2 (6 bases). The CDR3 has 11 residues. Deletions cut 3 bases from V and 6 bases from J, with 9 bases between. CDR1 SQVTM and CDR2 ANQGSEA come from the germline V gene. CDR3 loop: CSVEWGGEQYF. CDR3 nucleotides: TGCAGCGTTGAGTGGGGAGGCGAGCAGTACTTC.

This clone was detected once. The CDR3 nucleotides are TGTGCCAGCAGCCCCGGGACTAGCGTCCCCACCGGGGAGCTGTTTTTT. Protein: CASSPGTSVPTGELFF. The V gene is TRBV5-4, the J gene TRBJ2-2, with 10 nucleotides matching TRBD2. Germline loops: CDR1 SGHNT, CDR2 YYREEE (reference sequence). The CDR3 totals 16 residues. V was pared by 4 bases and J by 4 bases, with 7 bases of the junction left unmatched.

Concerning this clone: A clone one base away is much larger, so this may be a read error. Other DNA sequences in the same sample also yield this CDR3. V usage is TRBV6-1 and J usage is TRBJ1-1; D not resolved. Trimming took 9 bases from V and 1 from J, leaving 6 bases between them. The CDR3 is 11 residues long. Germline V CDR1 and CDR2: MNHNS, SASEGT. The DNA of the CDR3 is TGTGCCAGTGAGGGGAACACTGAAGCTTTCTTT. Translated, it gives CASEGNTEAFF.

This clone was detected a few times. The chain combines TRBV7-9 with TRBJ1-5, with 9 bases fitting TRBD1. Trimming took 4 bases from V and 7 from J; bases not matched to a gene: 8. Germline CDR1 SEHNR, CDR2 FQNEAQ (reference sequence). This CDR3 has 15 amino acids. The CDR3, as DNA: TGTGCCAGCAGCTCCTGGACAGGGGATCGACAGCCCCAGCATTTT. It specifies CASSSWTGDRQPQHF. The complete variable domain, with remaining parts taken from reference TRBV7-9 and TRBJ1-5, reads DTGVSQNPRHKITKRGQNVTFRCDPISEHNRLYWYRQTLGQGPEFLTYFQNEAQLEKSRLLSDRFSAERPKGSFSTLEIQRTEQGDSAMYLCASSSWTGDRQPQHFGDGTRLSIL.

V is TRBV3-1 (or the pseudogene TRBV3-2) and J is TRBJ1-6; 10 nucleotides agree with TRBD1. Germline CDR1 and CDR2: LGHDT and YNNKEL (reference sequence). The trim removed 10 bases at V and 6 bases at J, leaving 15 bases unmatched. The CDR3 loop spans 17 amino acids. Written as DNA, the CDR3 is TGTGCCACCGGGGCCACCGGGACAGGGGAATTTAATTCACCCCTCCACTTT. It translates to CATGATGTGEFNSPLHF.